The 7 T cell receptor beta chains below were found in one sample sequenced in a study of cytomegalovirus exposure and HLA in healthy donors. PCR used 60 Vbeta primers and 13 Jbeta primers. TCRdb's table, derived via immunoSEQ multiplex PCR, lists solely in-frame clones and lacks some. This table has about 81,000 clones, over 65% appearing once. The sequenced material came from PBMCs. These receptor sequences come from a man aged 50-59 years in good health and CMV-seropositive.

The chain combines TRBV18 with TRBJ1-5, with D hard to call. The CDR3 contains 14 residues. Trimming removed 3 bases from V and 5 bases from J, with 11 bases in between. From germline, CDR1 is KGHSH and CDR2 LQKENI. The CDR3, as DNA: TGTGCCAGCTCACCGGGAGGGCGGGATCAGCCCCAGCATTTT. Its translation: CASSPGGRDQPQHF. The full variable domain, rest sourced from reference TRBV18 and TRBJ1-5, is NAGVMQNPRHLVRRRGQEARLRCSPMKGHSHVYWYRQLPEEGLKFMVYLQKENIIDESGMPKERFSAEFPKEGPSILRIQQVVRGDSAAYFCASSPGGRDQPQHFGDGTRLSIL.

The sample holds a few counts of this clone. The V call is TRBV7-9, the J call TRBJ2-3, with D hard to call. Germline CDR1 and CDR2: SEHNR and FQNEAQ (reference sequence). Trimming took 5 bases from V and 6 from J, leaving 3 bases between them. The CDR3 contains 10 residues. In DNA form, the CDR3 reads TGTGCCAGCAGCCCGGATACGCAGTATTTT. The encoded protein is CASSPDTQYF.

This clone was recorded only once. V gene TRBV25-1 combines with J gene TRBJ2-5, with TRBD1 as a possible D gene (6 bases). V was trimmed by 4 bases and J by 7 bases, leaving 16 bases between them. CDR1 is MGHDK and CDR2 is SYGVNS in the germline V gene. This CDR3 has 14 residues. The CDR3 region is CASSGTVSIGTQYF. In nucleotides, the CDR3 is TGTGCCAGCAGTGGGACAGTGTCGATCGGGACCCAGTACTTC.

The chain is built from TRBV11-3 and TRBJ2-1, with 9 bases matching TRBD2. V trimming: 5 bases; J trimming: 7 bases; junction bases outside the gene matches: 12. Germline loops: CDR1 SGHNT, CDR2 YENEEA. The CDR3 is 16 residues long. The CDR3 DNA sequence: TGTGCCAGCAGCCCTCCGGGACTAGCCGGTACGAATGAGCAGTTCTTC. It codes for CASSPPGLAGTNEQFF.

The CDR3 DNA follows: TGCGCCAGCAGGACTAGCGGGAGCTACGAGCAGTACTTC. Translating it yields CASRTSGSYEQYF. This chain uses TRBV5-1 with TRBJ2-7; 12 nucleotides line up with TRBD2. The CDR3 spans 13 residues. The J segment lost 3 bases and the V segment lost 5 bases, leaving 0 bases of the junction unmatched. Germline-derived CDR1 and CDR2 are SGHRS and YFSETQ.

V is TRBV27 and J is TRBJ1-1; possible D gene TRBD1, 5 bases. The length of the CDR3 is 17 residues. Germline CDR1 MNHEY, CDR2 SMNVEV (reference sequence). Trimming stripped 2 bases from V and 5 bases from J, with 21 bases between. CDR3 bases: TGTGCCAGCAGTTTAGGCCAGGGTACCCTCCTCGGGACTGAAGCTTTCTTT. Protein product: CASSLGQGTLLGTEAFF.

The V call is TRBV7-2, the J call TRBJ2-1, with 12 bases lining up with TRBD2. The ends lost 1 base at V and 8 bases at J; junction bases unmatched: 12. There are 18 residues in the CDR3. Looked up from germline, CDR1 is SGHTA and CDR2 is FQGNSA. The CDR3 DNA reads TGTGCCAGCAGCTTAGTAGGGGCTAGCGGGAGGGTTAAGGATGAGCAGTTCTTC. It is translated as CASSLVGASGRVKDEQFF. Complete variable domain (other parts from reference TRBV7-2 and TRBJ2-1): GAGVSQSPSNKVTEKGKDVELRCDPISGHTALYWYRQSLGQGLEFLIYFQGNSAPDKSGLPSDRFSAERTGGSVSTLTIQRTQQEDSAVYLCASSLVGASGRVKDEQFFGPGTRLTVL.